A selection of T cell receptor delta chains follows, all from one sample in a study of gamma-delta T cells after stem cell transplantation. TCRdb ran CATT on the RT-PCR reads. The sample has about 11,000 delta-chain clones, 38% seen once. The sequenced sample consisted of gamma-delta T cells. The receptors originated from a human donor. It is not recorded whose cells these are; they may come from a transplant donor. CDR3s include the opening cysteine and the closing phenylalanine or tryptophan. Each record gives: J gene, V gene, clone size, D gene, CDR3 DNA, CDR3 protein. D genes are given only for firm matches. Clone size is shown for a subset of rows, as once, few, many or a class of expanded clone.

TRDJ2 TRDV2 few TRDD3 TGTGCCTGTGACGTTCTACCTGGGGGATACGGGCCTTTGACAGCACAACTCTTCTTT CACDVLPGGYGPLTAQLFF
TRDJ3 TRDV3 NA NA TGTGCCTTTAGTATTGTGAGTGGACTGAGCTCCTGGGACACCCGACAGATGTTTTTC CAFSIVSGLSSWDTRQMFF
TRDJ1 TRDV1 few TRDD2 TGTGCTCTTGGGGGACCTTGCCTTCCTCCGAAGAGAGGGACGTACACCGATAAACTCATCTTT CALGGPCLPPKRGTYTDKLIF
TRDJ3 TRDV2 NA NA TGTGCCTGTGACACCCGCGACCACCGATACTCCTGGGGCACCCGACAGATGTTTTTC CACDTRDHRYSWGTRQMFF
TRDJ3 TRDV2 NA TRDD3 TGTGCCTGTGACACCGCGTACTGGGGGATCCACAAGACCTTTGACACCCGACAGATGTTTTTC CACDTAYWGIHKTFDTRQMFF
TRDJ1 TRDV3 NA TRDD3 TGTGCCTTTATGACCGGGTGGGGGAAAACCGATAAACTCATCTTT CAFMTGWGKTDKLIF
TRDJ1 TRDV1 NA TRDD3 TGCGCTCTTGGGGTACACGGACGACTTCGTACTGGGGGATCCCCGAAACTCATCTTT CALGVHGRLRTGGSPKLIF
TRDJ1 TRDV3 NA NA TGTGCCTTTAATCCCCCGTGGGAGCACACCGATAAACTCATCTTT CAFNPPWEHTDKLIF
TRDJ1 TRDV1 NA TRDD3 TGTGCTCTTGGGGAACGCAGTTCCTCGTACTGGGGGATACGCTTGTACACCGATAAACTCATCTTT CALGERSSSYWGIRLYTDKLIF
TRDJ2 TRDV1 NA NA TGTGCTCTTGGGGAACTAGGGCCGACAGCACAACTCTTCTTT CALGELGPTAQLFF
TRDJ1 TRDV1 NA TRDD3 TGTGCTCTTGGGCCCCCGGTCCCCTATTACTGGGGGATAGGGGGAGTAGGGACCGATAAACTCATCTTT CALGPPVPYYWGIGGVGTDKLIF
TRDJ1 TRDV1 NA NA TGTGCTATTGGGGAATATAGAGGGGAGGGGAGTGGGGGCACCGATAAACTCATCTTT CAIGEYRGEGSGGTDKLIF
TRDJ1 TRDV3 NA TRDD3 TGTGCCTCCACCCCACCCTCTGTACTGGGGAAACCCCACACCGATAAACTCATCTTT CASTPPSVLGKPHTDKLIF
TRDJ2 TRDV2 NA TRDD3 TGTGCCTGTGACACCGGCCGTACTGGGGGATACTCCCCCTCTTCTTTGACAGCACAACTCTTCTTT CACDTGRTGGYSPSSLTAQLFF
TRDJ3 TRDV2 few TRDD3 TGTGCCTGTGACTACTGGGGGATACGGGACACCCGACAGATGTTTTTC CACDYWGIRDTRQMFF
TRDJ1 TRAV29/DV5 few TRDD3 TGTGCAGCAAGCGTGAGCCTATCCGGGGATAGGAGCCCCTCGTACACCGATAAACTCATCTTT CAASVSLSGDRSPSYTDKLIF
TRDJ1 TRDV1 NA NA TGTGCTCTTGGGGAACCACTAATACCCCGTAAGCGAGATACACATAAACTCATCTTT CALGEPLIPRKRDTHKLIF